Presented here are 24 T cell receptor beta chains from one specimen sequenced in a study of beta chain features in type 1 diabetes. Regarding the study as a whole: All four CD4+ subsets from Type 1 diabetes patients carried moderately but significantly shorter TCRB CDR3s.

For these TCRs, the target antigens are not known. Of the isolated RNA, all was reverse transcribed, and so the sequenced material was expressed TCRB transcripts. TCRdb keeps only in-frame clones here, not all; method: immunoSEQ multiplex PCR. Of 95,000 to 150,000 clones listed, around a sixth are singletons. Sequencing input: central memory CD4+ T cells from blood. These receptor sequences come from a man younger than 35 with type 1 diabetes.

CDR3 DNA: TGTGCCAGCAGTTCGGGACAGGGTCACTATGGCTACACCTTC. It encodes CASSSGQGHYGYTF. V and J are TRBV28 and TRBJ1-2; 9 nucleotides align to TRBD1. The CDR3 is made up of 14 amino acids. V was pared by 4 bases and J by 3 bases, with 3 bases of the junction left unmatched. Germline V CDR1 and CDR2: MDHEN, SYDVKM.

This clone has a handful of counts. The V and J genes are TRBV28 and TRBJ1-1, with TRBD1 as a possible D gene (5 bases). CDR1 is MDHEN and CDR2 is SYDVKM in the germline V gene. Trimming stripped 7 bases from V and 1 base from J, with 13 bases between. This CDR3 has 14 residues. The chain's CDR3 is CASNYPGGNTEAFF. In DNA form, the CDR3 reads TGTGCCAGCAACTATCCCGGGGGGAACACTGAAGCTTTCTTT.

This clone was observed a handful of times. The chain employs TRBV6-5 and TRBJ2-3; possibly TRBD2 for D (5 bases). Germline CDR1 is MNHEY and CDR2 is SVGAGI. V was cut by 7 bases and J by 1 base, with 15 bases left in between. CDR3 length: 15 residues. In DNA, the CDR3 is TGTGCCAGCATCCCGACGGGGTTGGGCACAGATACGCAGTATTTT. Encoded protein: CASIPTGLGTDTQYF.

In its sample, this clone was seen a few times. The V gene is TRBV29-1, the J gene TRBJ1-2; TRBD1 agrees at 8 bases. V lost 1 base to trimming and J lost 5 bases; unmatched junction nucleotides: 3. In germline, CDR1 is SQVTM, CDR2 ANQGSEA. The CDR3 is made up of 13 amino acids. The chain's CDR3 is CSVEVGQAYGYTF. CDR3 DNA: TGCAGCGTTGAAGTGGGACAGGCATATGGCTACACCTTC.

The sample holds many counts of this clone. This chain links TRBV5-1 with TRBJ2-5; TRBD1 agrees at 8 bases. Trimming took 5 bases from V and 2 from J; bases not matched to a gene: 5. The CDR3 length is 14 residues. In germline, CDR1 is SGHRS, CDR2 YFSETQ. The CDR3 DNA sequence: TGCGCCAGCAGATCCCAGGGGGCTCAAGAGACCCAGTACTTC. Translated, it gives CASRSQGAQETQYF.

This clone was picked up many times. The same CDR3 also results from other DNA sequences found in this sample. V usage is TRBV29-1 and J usage is TRBJ1-1, with D tentatively TRBD1 (5 bases). Germline V lookup: CDR1 SQVTM, CDR2 ANQGSEA. Trimming removed 4 bases at V and 0 bases at J, with 15 bases between. The CDR3 is 15 amino acids. CDR3 region: CSVAPGWGMNTEAFF. DNA for the CDR3: TGCAGCGTTGCGCCCGGGTGGGGGATGAACACTGAAGCTTTCTTT.

The chain has TRBV18 and TRBJ2-1; TRBD2 matches at 8 bases. The length of the CDR3 is 13 residues. J lost 9 bases, V lost 5 bases, and 6 bases had no gene match. Germline lookup yields CDR1 KGHSH and CDR2 LQKENI. CDR3 sequence: CASSGALAGEQFF. The CDR3 DNA reads TGTGCCAGCTCAGGGGCCCTAGCGGGTGAGCAGTTCTTC.

As to this clone: Other DNA sequences in the same sample also yield this CDR3. The chain links TRBV29-1 to TRBJ2-1, with 7 bases lining up with TRBD2. J was trimmed by 10 bases and V by 4 bases; bases with no gene match: 10. Germline CDR1 is SQVTM and CDR2 is ANQGSEA. The CDR3 covers 13 residues. DNA of the CDR3: TGCAGCGTTGGGGAGGGAGCAGCGGAGGAGCAGTTCTTC. It codes for CSVGEGAAEEQFF.

CDR3 DNA: TGTGCCACCCAGCGGGGTGAGCGGGAGGGTTACGAGCAGTACTTC. This translates into CATQRGEREGYEQYF. The chain couples TRBV10-3 to TRBJ2-7; 10 nucleotides line up with TRBD2. The CDR3 covers 15 residues. The V gene's germline CDR1 is ENHRY and CDR2 SYGVKD. V lost 10 bases and J lost 4; bases outside the gene matches: 13.

This clone was seen a few times. The chain links TRBV5-8 to TRBJ2-1, with unresolved D. The germline V gene has CDR1 SGHTS and CDR2 YDEGEE. With 0 bases removed from V and 12 bases from J, the gap between germline ends came to 4 bases. The CDR3 runs to 10 residues. As DNA, the CDR3 is TGTGCCAGCAGCTTGGGTGGGCAGTTCTTC. Residues: CASSLGGQFF.

Here the CDR3 reads CASSSRAVGLAVNNEQFF. The CDR3 nucleotides are TGTGCCAGCAGCTCCAGAGCTGTCGGACTAGCGGTAAACAATGAGCAGTTCTTC. The rearrangement uses TRBV7-9 and TRBJ2-1; 10 bases fit TRBD2. Per germline, CDR1 SEHNR and CDR2 FQNEAQ (reference sequence). Unmatched junction bases numbered 14, after V lost 4 bases and J lost 5 bases. The CDR3 is 18 residues long.

The rearrangement uses TRBV4-2 and TRBJ1-2, with D uncertain. This CDR3 is built from 16 residues. The V gene's germline CDR1 is LGHNA and CDR2 YNFKEQ. The V gene lost 0 bases and the J gene lost 8 bases, with 19 bases spanning the gap. The DNA for the CDR3 is TGTGCCAGCAGCCAAGATAGGCACAGTCAAAATGGGGGCTACACCTTC. Encoded protein: CASSQDRHSQNGGYTF.

The V and J genes are TRBV7-9 and TRBJ2-1; 8 nucleotides match TRBD1. With 5 bases clipped from V and 7 bases from J, the junction kept 13 bases outside the gene matches. The CDR3 runs to 16 residues. CDR1 and CDR2 (germline): SEHNR, FQNEAQ (reference sequence). DNA for the CDR3: TGTGCCAGCAGCCCTGGACAGGGTCGGGCTTTAAATGAGCAGTTCTTC. This encodes CASSPGQGRALNEQFF.

This clone came up a few times. The V and J genes are TRBV2 and TRBJ2-7; D is possibly TRBD2 (6 bases). CDR1 and CDR2 from the germline V gene are SNHLY and FYNNEI. The CDR3 consists of 15 residues. Trimming took 6 bases from V and 0 from J, leaving 15 bases between them. CDR3 protein: CASRGRTTSSYEQYF. DNA of the CDR3: TGTGCCAGCAGGGGTAGGACTACGAGCTCCTACGAGCAGTACTTC.

The J gene is TRBJ2-7, the V gene TRBV5-1; 12 bases match TRBD1. V lost 6 bases to trimming and J lost 5 bases; unmatched junction nucleotides: 6. Germline assignment: CDR1 SGHRS and CDR2 YFSETQ. The CDR3 loop spans 14 amino acids. In DNA, the CDR3 is TGCGCCAGCACCCAAGGGACAGGGGGCCACGAGCAGTACTTC. Protein: CASTQGTGGHEQYF.

This clone was counted a few times. The V call is TRBV7-2, the J call TRBJ2-7, with D maybe TRBD2 (5 bases). Looked up from germline, CDR1 is SGHTA and CDR2 is FQGNSA. The CDR3 covers 16 residues. Trimming removed 2 bases from V and 1 base from J, with 15 bases in between. The CDR3 loop is CASSLNAPGNSYEQYF. The CDR3 region has the DNA TGTGCCAGCAGCTTAAATGCCCCGGGGAATTCCTACGAGCAGTACTTC.

This clone showed up just a few times. The V call is TRBV25-1, the J call TRBJ2-2; no reliable D call. Germline V gene lookup returns CDR1 MGHDK and CDR2 SYGVNS. The CDR3 extends over 15 amino acids. Trimming took 4 bases from V and 4 from J, leaving 13 bases between them. CDR3 protein: CASSVSRRVTGELFF. The CDR3 nucleotides are TGTGCCAGCAGTGTTTCCCGAAGGGTCACCGGGGAGCTGTTTTTT.

The J gene is TRBJ2-1, the V gene TRBV29-1, with D hard to call. V gave up 6 bases and J gave up 0 bases, with 15 bases separating them. The CDR3 covers 15 residues. Germline CDR1 SQVTM, CDR2 ANQGSEA. CDR3 DNA sequence: TGCAGCGTACCCTTGACCAGCAGCTCCTACAATGAGCAGTTCTTC. The encoded protein is CSVPLTSSSYNEQFF.

The V gene is TRBV30, the J gene TRBJ2-1, with D tentatively TRBD2 (5 bases). The CDR3 extends over 15 amino acids. V gave up 4 bases and J gave up 9 bases, with 22 bases separating them. Per germline, CDR1 GTSNPN and CDR2 SVGIG (reference sequence). The CDR3 region is CAWIRVLSGIGEQFF. Here the CDR3 DNA reads TGTGCCTGGATTCGGGTCTTAAGCGGAATCGGTGAGCAGTTCTTC.

Only a few counts were recorded for this clone. The chain recombines TRBV30 with TRBJ2-5; D remains ambiguous. With 0 bases removed from V and 3 bases from J, the gap between germline ends came to 11 bases. Germline CDR1 is GTSNPN and CDR2 is SVGIG (reference sequence). This CDR3 region has 14 residues. The CDR3 loop is CAWSVPGLEETQYF. CDR3 nucleotide sequence: TGTGCCTGGAGTGTACCTGGGTTAGAAGAGACCCAGTACTTC.

This clone has ten or more counts. Other DNA variants within this sample encode the same CDR3. The V call is TRBV7-2, the J call TRBJ2-3; D is tentatively TRBD1 or TRBD2 (6 bases each). Germline CDR1 and CDR2: SGHTA and FQGNSA. The V gene lost 3 bases and the J gene lost 2 bases, with 9 bases spanning the gap. The CDR3 totals 14 residues. The chain's CDR3 is CASSFWGATDTQYF. The CDR3, as DNA: TGTGCCAGCAGCTTCTGGGGGGCCACAGATACGCAGTATTTT.

There are a few counts of this clone. J is TRBJ2-1 and V is TRBV27; D unresolved. Per germline, CDR1 MNHEY and CDR2 SMNVEV (reference sequence). The V end was cut by 5 bases, the J end by 5 bases, with 10 bases between. The CDR3 is made up of 13 amino acids. The CDR3 is CASSLNPNNEQFF. DNA for the CDR3: TGTGCCAGCAGTCTCAACCCCAACAATGAGCAGTTCTTC.

This clone was observed many times. Other DNA sequences in this sample translate to the same CDR3. The rearrangement joins TRBV5-1 to TRBJ2-3, with D unclear. V lost 0 bases to trimming and J lost 5 bases, with 1 base between them. Germline V lookup: CDR1 SGHRS, CDR2 YFSETQ. The CDR3 spans 11 residues. The CDR3 region has the DNA TGCGCCAGCAGCTTGGAAGATACGCAGTATTTT. This encodes CASSLEDTQYF.

The rearrangement uses TRBV5-1 and TRBJ2-5; 8 bases map to TRBD2. This CDR3 is built from 14 residues. V lost 3 bases to trimming and J lost 5 bases; unmatched junction nucleotides: 6. Germline assignment: CDR1 SGHRS and CDR2 YFSETQ. Written as DNA, the CDR3 is TGCGCCAGCAGCTCTGTTAGCGGGACGGAGACCCAGTACTTC. Its translation is CASSSVSGTETQYF.